These 15 T cell receptor beta chains were sequenced from one sample in a study of OX40 agonist ivuxolimab in advanced cancers. The protocol was immunoSEQ multiplex PCR, while the TCRdb copy is restricted to in-frame clones and leaves out a portion. The data hold about 64,000 clones, with 85% observed a single time. The starting material was CD4+ or CD8+ T cells sorted from blood, obtained in a trial of the OX40 agonist ivuxolimab. These receptors originate from an adult with an advanced solid tumor such as melanoma, head and neck, liver or kidney cancer.

The rearrangement uses TRBV7-8 and TRBJ1-1; D unclear. V shed 1 base and J shed 6 bases, with 9 bases lying between them. Per germline, CDR1 SGHVS and CDR2 FQNEAQ. The CDR3 covers 13 residues. The CDR3 bases are TGTGCCAGCAGCTTAGACCAGTGGGCTGAAGCTTTCTTT. Amino acid sequence: CASSLDQWAEAFF.

The chain recombines TRBV30 with TRBJ2-3; TRBD2 aligns across 13 bases. CDR1 and CDR2 (germline): GTSNPN, SVGIG (reference sequence). The CDR3 has 14 residues. Trimming removed 5 bases from V and 11 bases from J; junction bases left unmatched: 10. The CDR3 region is CAWGGTSGVLRQYF. In DNA form, the CDR3 reads TGTGCCTGGGGAGGGACTAGCGGGGTCCTACGGCAGTATTTT.

The chain joins TRBV2 to TRBJ1-5, with no clear D. The CDR3 consists of 13 residues. CDR1 and CDR2 (germline): SNHLY, FYNNEI. The germline V and J ends were trimmed by 5 bases and 3 bases, with 8 bases remaining between them. The DNA of the CDR3 is TGTGCCAGCAGTACAGACACCAATCAGCCCCAGCATTTT. This sequence encodes CASSTDTNQPQHF.

This chain uses TRBV6-6 with TRBJ1-1; maybe TRBD1 (6 bases). Germline V CDR1 and CDR2: MNHNY, SVGAGI (reference sequence). The CDR3 totals 13 residues. V was clipped by 8 bases and J by 4 bases, with 14 bases between them. CDR3 bases: TGTGCCAGCGGGGGCAGGGCGGGCACTGAAGCTTTCTTT. Its translation is CASGGRAGTEAFF.

The V and J genes are TRBV18 and TRBJ2-5; possible D gene TRBD1, 6 bases. The CDR3 consists of 14 residues. Germline V gene sequence: CDR1 KGHSH, CDR2 LQKENI. Trimming removed 8 bases at V and 4 bases at J, with 17 bases between. CDR3 region: CASREYREGETQYF. CDR3 DNA sequence: TGTGCCAGCCGCGAATACAGGGAAGGAGAGACCCAGTACTTC.

This clone was counted only a few times. This sequence joins TRBV5-5 and TRBJ1-1; D gene unclear. Deletions cut 5 bases from V and 9 bases from J, with 11 bases between. From germline, CDR1 is SGHKS and CDR2 YYEKEE (reference sequence). The length of the CDR3 is 11 residues. DNA for the CDR3: TGTGCCAGCAGTTCGGAGGGTAAAGCTTTCTTT. Its translation is CASSSEGKAFF.

V and J are TRBV6-5 and TRBJ2-3; no firm D call. V lost 0 bases and J 8 bases, leaving 9 bases between the germline ends. The germline CDR1 and CDR2 sequences are MNHEY and SVGAGI. There are 13 residues in the CDR3. The DNA for the CDR3 is TGTGCCAGCAGTTACTCGAGCACTATTACGCAGTATTTT. Translating gives CASSYSSTITQYF.

This sequence joins TRBV6-1 and TRBJ2-3; D is ambiguous. Germline V gene data show CDR1 as MNHNS and CDR2 as SASEGT. The germline V and J ends were trimmed by 3 bases and 1 base, with 11 bases remaining between them. This CDR3 is built from 15 residues. CDR3 DNA sequence: TGTGCCAGCAGTGATTCGGTAACTGGCACAGATACGCAGTATTTT. Amino acid sequence: CASSDSVTGTDTQYF.

V and J are TRBV7-6 and TRBJ2-2, with D maybe TRBD2 (6 bases). The CDR3 spans 17 residues. The germline CDR1 and CDR2 sequences are SGHVS and FNYEAQ. V was pared by 1 base and J by 5 bases, with 17 bases between. Here the CDR3 DNA reads TGTGCCAGCAGCTTAGGACGTGGCGGGGTGCGGACCGGGGAGCTGTTTTTT. Protein: CASSLGRGGVRTGELFF.

The chain couples TRBV4-1 to TRBJ2-7, with TRBD2 identical over 13 bases. The CDR3 has 15 residues. Germline CDR1 MGHRA, CDR2 YSYEKL. The ends lost 3 bases at V and 6 bases at J; junction bases unmatched: 5. CDR3 DNA sequence: TGCGCCAGCAGCCAGGGACTAGCGGGAAGGGGCGAGCAGTACTTC. Translation: CASSQGLAGRGEQYF.

The genes are TRBV2 and TRBJ2-7, with TRBD1 matching 7 bases. This CDR3 is built from 14 residues. CDR1 SNHLY and CDR2 FYNNEI come from the germline V gene. V was pared by 0 bases and J by 5 bases, with 4 bases of the junction left unmatched. The CDR3, as DNA: TGTGCCAGCAGTGAAGCGCTCAGGGGGAACGAGCAGTACTTC. It encodes CASSEALRGNEQYF.

A few counts support this clone. This chain joins TRBV5-1 and TRBJ1-2; no reliable D call. This CDR3 comprises 14 residues. Germline CDR1 SGHRS, CDR2 YFSETQ. V lost 4 bases and J lost 5, with 15 bases in between. CDR3 protein: CASSPDGPAYGYTF. In nucleotides, the CDR3 is TGCGCCAGCAGCCCGGACGGACCGGCTTATGGCTACACCTTC.

The CDR3 sequence is CASSSESGPVNEQFF. Here the CDR3 DNA reads TGTGCCAGCAGCAGCGAATCGGGACCAGTTAATGAGCAGTTCTTC. The rearrangement joins TRBV11-3 to TRBJ2-1, with D perhaps matching TRBD1 or TRBD2 (5 bases each). V gave up 5 bases and J gave up 7 bases, with 18 bases separating them. The CDR3 extends over 15 amino acids. Germline-derived CDR1 and CDR2 are SGHNT and YENEEA. The complete variable domain, with remaining parts taken from reference TRBV11-3 and TRBJ2-1, reads EAGVVQSPRYKIIEKKQPVAFWCNPISGHNTLYWYLQNLGQGPELLIRYENEEAVDDSQLPKDRFSAERLKGVDSTLKIQPAELGDSAVYLCASSSESGPVNEQFFGPGTRLTVL.

This rearrangement joins TRBV7-8 to TRBJ1-5, with D maybe TRBD1 (6 bases). The V gene lost 4 bases and the J gene lost 9 bases, with 13 bases spanning the gap. Germline CDR1 SGHVS, CDR2 FQNEAQ. The CDR3 runs to 13 residues. CDR3 nucleotides: TGTGCCAGCAGCTCGCAGGGGATTGGGCCCCAGCATTTT. Protein sequence: CASSSQGIGPQHF.

The V gene is TRBV11-3, the J gene TRBJ2-2, with D possibly called TRBD1 or TRBD2 (5 bases each). This CDR3 is 14 amino acids long. Germline loops: CDR1 SGHNT, CDR2 YENEEA. With 3 bases removed from V and 3 bases from J, the gap between germline ends came to 8 bases. As DNA, the CDR3 is TGTGCCAGCAGCTTGGGACGGCACACCGGGGAGCTGTTTTTT. It specifies CASSLGRHTGELFF.